This TCR beta chain was documented in a study of T cells after yellow fever vaccination. This clonotype occurred a few times. TCRdb fed the 5' RACE reads into MiXCR, producing one record per CDR3 protein. The data show roughly 320,000 distinct CDR3 sequences, about 10% seen once. From germline, CDR1 is SGHNT and CDR2 YYREEE (reference sequence). The CDR3 totals 11 residues. V dropped 4 bases and J dropped 9 bases, with 8 bases sitting between them. This clonotype was obtained from a man aged 18 to 30 who received the YFV17D yellow fever vaccine. The genes are TRBV5-4 and TRBJ2-4; D uncertain. Sample: CD4+ T cells sorted from PBMCs, taken 45 days after the yellow fever booster vaccination. The CDR3 nucleotides read TGTGCCAGCAGCCATGATGCCATTCAGTACTTC. Protein sequence: CASSHDAIQYF.